The rows below give T cell receptor beta chains drawn from one sample of a study of cytomegalovirus exposure and HLA in healthy donors. Only in-frame clones appear in the TCRdb table, and some are missing; sequencing was by immunoSEQ multiplex PCR. This repertoire shows some 260,000 clones, over 75% found once; its top ten account for approximately 12%. Sequencing input: PBMCs. The receptor set was obtained from a man aged 18 to 35 in good health and CMV-seropositive. The CDR3 runs from the conserved cysteine through the conserved F or W. Each record gives: V gene, J gene, clone size, D gene, CDR3 DNA, CDR3 protein. D genes are given only for firm matches. Where a row states a size, it is once, few, many or the class of an expanded clone; other rows omit it.

TRBV6-4	TRBJ2-1	-	-	TGTGCCAGCAGTGACTCCAGGGGGGGCTCCTACAATGAGCAGTTCTTC	CASSDSRGGSYNEQFF
TRBV7-9	TRBJ1-2	-	-	TGTGCCAGCAGCCTGGGACACCTTAACTATGGCTACACCTTC	CASSLGHLNYGYTF
TRBV2	TRBJ2-5	once	TRBD1	TGTGCCAGCGGGACAGCACAAGAGACCCAGTACTTC	CASGTAQETQYF
TRBV2	TRBJ2-1	-	TRBD2	TGTGCCAGCAGTGTGGGCGGGAGAAGTGGTGAGCAGTTCTTC	CASSVGGRSGEQFF
TRBV7-9	TRBJ2-1	-	TRBD2	TGTGCCAGCAGCGTACTAGCGGGAGGGCCCGATGAGCAGTTCTTC	CASSVLAGGPDEQFF
TRBV5-4	TRBJ2-5	-	-	TGTGCCAGCAGCTTGGTGGGAACCGGGACCTCACAAGAGACCCAGTACTTC	CASSLVGTGTSQETQYF
TRBV27	TRBJ2-7	-	-	TGTGCCAGCAGTTACGGGCCCCCGGGGAACTACGAGCAGTACTTC	CASSYGPPGNYEQYF
TRBV5-1	TRBJ2-7	-	-	TGCGCCAGCAGCGGGGACACCCCGCCCTACGAGCAGTACTTC	CASSGDTPPYEQYF
TRBV28	TRBJ1-4	-	-	TGTGCCAGCAGTTACATTGCAACTAATGAAAAACTGTTTTTT	CASSYIATNEKLFF
TRBV27	TRBJ1-1	-	-	TGTGCCAGCAGTTTAATAGGTTCAAACACTGAAGCTTTCTTT	CASSLIGSNTEAFF
TRBV11-2	TRBJ1-3	few	TRBD1	TGTGCCAGCAGCCCCCAGGGACAGGCCGGGAGGAACACCATATATTTT	CASSPQGQAGRNTIYF
TRBV30	TRBJ2-7	few	-	TGTGCCTGGAGTGGAGATCTGGGGCAGTACTTC	CAWSGDLGQYF
TRBV27	TRBJ2-7	-	-	TGTGCCAGCAGTTTATATGGGGGCTACGAGCAGTACTTC	CASSLYGGYEQYF
TRBV7-2	TRBJ1-5	-	-	TGTGCCAGCAGTCAAGACGCCCTGGCCCAGCATTTT	CASSQDALAQHF
TRBV6-5	TRBJ2-7	few	TRBD2	TGTGCCAGCAGGTCCGGACTAGCGGGCTTCTACGAGCAGTACTTC	CASRSGLAGFYEQYF
TRBV27	TRBJ1-5	-	-	TGTGCCAGCAGTTTCCTCGGGGGGAGCAATCAGCCCCAGCATTTT	CASSFLGGSNQPQHF
TRBV6-1	TRBJ1-1	-	-	TGTGCCAGCAGTGAAGGGTACCCAAGGGAAGCTTTCTTT	CASSEGYPREAFF
TRBV30	TRBJ1-1	-	TRBD1	TGTGCCTGGAGTACCAGGGGGGTCACTGAAGCTTTCTTT	CAWSTRGVTEAFF
TRBV30	TRBJ2-6	-	-	TGTGCCTGGAATGTTGGCTCTGGGGCCAACGTCCTGACTTTC	CAWNVGSGANVLTF
TRBV5-4	TRBJ2-5	-	-	TGTGCCAGCAGCTTGGCCCGGGCGGGAAGAGAGTACCAAGAGACCCAGTACTTC	CASSLARAGREYQETQYF
TRBV15	TRBJ1-3	-	TRBD1	TGTGCCACCAGCAGGGCAACAGGGGCTTCTGGAAACACCATATATTTT	CATSRATGASGNTIYF
TRBV6-1	TRBJ1-5	-	-	TGTGCCAGCAGTGAAATCGGGTCGAACAATCAGCCCCAGCATTTT	CASSEIGSNNQPQHF
TRBV6-1	TRBJ2-3	-	TRBD2	TGTGCCAGCAGTGCCGGACTAGCGGGAGTGGCAGATACGCAGTATTTT	CASSAGLAGVADTQYF
TRBV25-1	TRBJ2-2	-	-	TGTGCCAGCAGTGAGTCAGGCAGGGGTACCGGGGAGCTGTTTTTT	CASSESGRGTGELFF
TRBV6-5	TRBJ2-5	once	TRBD1	TGTGCCAGCAAGCACCAGGGACAGAAAGAGACCCAGTACTTC	CASKHQGQKETQYF
TRBV5-1	TRBJ1-1	once	-	TGCGCCAGCAGCTTCCTGGACAGCCTTAACACTGAAGCTTTCTTT	CASSFLDSLNTEAFF
TRBV15	TRBJ2-1	-	-	TGTGCCACCAGCAGAGATATGAGGACTGAGCAGTTCTTC	CATSRDMRTEQFF
TRBV11-2	TRBJ2-7	-	-	TGTGCCAGCAGCTTGGACCCCGTTGGGGGCCACGAGCAGTACTTC	CASSLDPVGGHEQYF
TRBV6-6	TRBJ1-1	-	-	TGTGCCGGACTAACAAGGAACTTGAACACTGAAGCTTTCTTT	CAGLTRNLNTEAFF
TRBV5-1	TRBJ1-2	-	-	TGCGCCAGCAGCTTGGAGTCGGGGTCCTATGGCTACACCTTC	CASSLESGSYGYTF
TRBV18	TRBJ1-1	-	-	TGTGCCAGCTCCACTAGGACAGAGAACACTGAAGCTTTCTTT	CASSTRTENTEAFF
TRBV11-2	TRBJ2-1	-	-	TGTGCCAGCAGCTTAGATGTTGGGGCGGGCTCCTACAATGAGCAGTTCTTC	CASSLDVGAGSYNEQFF
TRBV10-3	TRBJ1-2	few	-	TGTGCCATCACCTTGGACATCCCCGCTTCTGGCTACACCTTC	CAITLDIPASGYTF
TRBV5-4	TRBJ2-2	-	-	TGTGCCAGCAGCTTGGGACAGCTGAACACCGGGGAGCTGTTTTTT	CASSLGQLNTGELFF
TRBV5-6	TRBJ2-3	few	TRBD2	TGTGCCAGCAGCTTGCAGGGACTAGCGGGAGTGGCGGCAGATACGCAGTATTTT	CASSLQGLAGVAADTQYF
TRBV7-2	TRBJ2-3	-	TRBD2	TGTGCCAGCAGCCCCGGACTAGCGGGCCGTGGGGGGCCAGATACGCAGTATTTT	CASSPGLAGRGGPDTQYF
TRBV2	TRBJ2-7	-	-	TGTGCCAGCAGTGGAAGGACAGAGCAGTACTTC	CASSGRTEQYF
TRBV10-3	TRBJ2-7	-	-	TGTGCCATCAGTGGACAGGGAGGAACCTACGAGCAGTACTTC	CAISGQGGTYEQYF
TRBV25-1	TRBJ2-7	-	-	TGTGCCAGCAGTAAAATGGATCTCTCCTACGAGCAGTACTTC	CASSKMDLSYEQYF
TRBV6-1	TRBJ2-7	few	TRBD1	TGTGCCAGCAGTGTCAGCCGACAGGGGGCTAGTGAGCAGTACTTC	CASSVSRQGASEQYF
TRBV18	TRBJ2-1	-	-	TGTGCCAGCTCACCTCCGGGACTGACGGAGAATGAGCAGTTCTTC	CASSPPGLTENEQFF
TRBV4-1	TRBJ2-7	-	TRBD2	TGCGCCAGCAGCCAAATCCCGACTAGCGGGATCTCCTACGAGCAGTACTTC	CASSQIPTSGISYEQYF
TRBV18	TRBJ2-2	few	-	TGTGCCAGCTCGCAACCCAGGGGTCCGAACACCGGGGAGCTGTTTTTT	CASSQPRGPNTGELFF
TRBV5-4	TRBJ1-1	-	-	TGTGCCAGCAGCCCACTCGGACAGCTGAACACTGAAGCTTTCTTT	CASSPLGQLNTEAFF
TRBV28	TRBJ2-3	-	-	TGTGCCAGCAGTTTTGGGTCAAAAACCACGCAGTATTTT	CASSFGSKTTQYF
TRBV18	TRBJ2-2	-	-	TGTGCCAGCTCACCAATCGCCACCTCGAACACCGGGGAGCTGTTTTTT	CASSPIATSNTGELFF
TRBV5-1	TRBJ2-7	once	-	TGCGCCAGCAGCCCCGACACTTACGAGCAGTACTTC	CASSPDTYEQYF
TRBV9	TRBJ1-3	-	-	TGTGCCAGCAGCGTTTGGGGCTCTGGAAACACCATATATTTT	CASSVWGSGNTIYF
TRBV11-3	TRBJ2-5	-	TRBD1	TGTGCCAGCAGCCCCGACAGGGGAGAGACCCAGTACTTC	CASSPDRGETQYF
TRBV27	TRBJ2-1	-	TRBD1	TGTGCCAGCACCCATATACAGGGGGCAGATTATTTCTTC	CASTHIQGADYFF
TRBV30	TRBJ2-3	-	-	TGTGCCTGGAGTGTAGCCTACACAGATACGCAGTATTTT	CAWSVAYTDTQYF
TRBV27	TRBJ2-5	-	-	TGTGCCAGCAGTAGGACAGCCTCGGCGGAGACCCAGTACTTC	CASSRTASAETQYF
TRBV29-1	TRBJ2-5	-	-	TGCAGCGTGGCCAGGATTCAAGAGACCCAGTACTTC	CSVARIQETQYF
TRBV2	TRBJ2-1	-	TRBD2	TGTGCCAGCTTCCTTCTAGCGGAGCTAAATGAGCAGTTCTTC	CASFLLAELNEQFF
TRBV30	TRBJ2-1	-	-	TGTGCCTGCAACCGGGACCACTACAATGAGCAGTTCTTC	CACNRDHYNEQFF
TRBV18	TRBJ2-3	-	-	TGTGCCAGCTCACCATGGAAGACCGCTAGCACAGATACGCAGTATTTT	CASSPWKTASTDTQYF
TRBV2	TRBJ2-4	-	-	TGTGCCAGCAGTGAAGACTGGGGCCGGAGGAAAAACATTCAGTACTTC	CASSEDWGRRKNIQYF